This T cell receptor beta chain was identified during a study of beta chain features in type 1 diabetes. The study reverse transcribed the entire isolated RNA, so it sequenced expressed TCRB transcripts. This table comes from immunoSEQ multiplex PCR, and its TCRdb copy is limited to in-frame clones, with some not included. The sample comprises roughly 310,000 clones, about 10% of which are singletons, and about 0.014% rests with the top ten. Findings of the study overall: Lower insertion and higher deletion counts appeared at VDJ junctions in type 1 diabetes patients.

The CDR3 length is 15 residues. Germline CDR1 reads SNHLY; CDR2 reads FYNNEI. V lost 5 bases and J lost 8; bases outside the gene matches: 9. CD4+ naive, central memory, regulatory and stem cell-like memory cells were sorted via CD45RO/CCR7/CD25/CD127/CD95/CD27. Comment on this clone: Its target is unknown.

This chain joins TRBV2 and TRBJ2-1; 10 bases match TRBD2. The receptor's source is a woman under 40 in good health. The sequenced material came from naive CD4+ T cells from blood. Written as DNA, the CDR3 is TGTGCCAGCAGTACCCTAGCGGGAGCTATAGATGAGCAGTTCTTC. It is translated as CASSTLAGAIDEQFF.